Listed here are 14 T cell receptor beta chains from one sample, sequenced in a study of PD-L1 blockade in urothelial cancer. The table came from immunoSEQ multiplex PCR; TCRdb's copy has only in-frame clones and leaves some out. The sample shows 15,000 to 20,000 clones, around 86% of them seen only once. Time point here: peripheral blood 6 weeks after treatment start. This sample comprised PBMCs, obtained around atezolizumab (anti-PD-L1) treatment. The receptors originated from a man aged 45 to 65 with urothelial cancer.

V gene TRBV5-1 combines with J gene TRBJ2-3, with no clear D. Germline V gene lookup returns CDR1 SGHRS and CDR2 YFSETQ. Trimming removed 4 bases at V and 0 bases at J, with 9 bases between. This CDR3 is built from 14 residues. Here the CDR3 reads CASSAESSTDTQYF. Written as DNA, the CDR3 is TGCGCCAGCAGCGCGGAGTCTAGCACAGATACGCAGTATTTT.

The sample holds one count of this clone. The rearrangement joins TRBV27 to TRBJ1-3; 7 bases are shared with TRBD1. The CDR3 is 15 residues long. Germline V gives CDR1 MNHEY, CDR2 SMNVEV (reference sequence). Trimming at V came to 5 bases and at J to 2 bases, leaving 6 bases not matched to a gene. CDR3 nucleotide sequence: TGTGCCAGCAGTCTAAGGACAGGCGCTGGAAACACCATATATTTT. Its translation is CASSLRTGAGNTIYF.

This clone was seen a few times. The V and J genes are TRBV5-6 and TRBJ1-1; 7 bases agree with TRBD1. V lost 0 bases, J lost 5 bases, and 4 bases stayed unmatched. Germline-derived CDR1 and CDR2 are SGHDT and YYEEEE. The CDR3 contains 14 residues. CDR3 in DNA: TGTGCCAGCAGCTTGGGAGACAGGGTAACTGAAGCTTTCTTT. Its translation: CASSLGDRVTEAFF.

This clone was seen a few times. CDR3: CASSVLQADYTF. CDR3 sequence (DNA): TGTGCCAGCAGTGTCCTACAGGCTGACTACACCTTC. The rearrangement links TRBV2 to TRBJ1-2, with D possibly matching TRBD1 (5 bases). Germline CDR1 reads SNHLY; CDR2 reads FYNNEI. The CDR3 runs 12 residues. Trimming left V 4 bases short and J 10 bases short, with 13 bases between.

The chain is built from TRBV9 and TRBJ1-3, with TRBD1 as a possible D gene (6 bases). Germline V CDR1 and CDR2: SGDLS, YYNGEE. CDR3 length: 16 residues. The V end was cut by 0 bases, the J end by 1 base, with 11 bases between. The CDR3: CASSVADSFSGNTIYF. The CDR3 coding sequence is TGTGCCAGCAGCGTAGCGGACAGCTTTTCTGGAAACACCATATATTTT.

As to this clone: Compared with germline, one end of the junction differs, possibly owing to a read error. The J gene is TRBJ1-3, the V gene TRBV7-7; tentative D call: TRBD1 (5 bases). Germline V gene data show CDR1 as SSHAT and CDR2 as FNYEAQ (reference sequence). The CDR3 loop spans 15 amino acids. Written as DNA, the CDR3 is TGTGCTAGCAGCCAACAGGAGGGCGCTGGAAACACCATATATTTT. As protein: CASSQQEGAGNTIYF.

This clone was recorded a few times. CDR3 nucleotides: TGTGCCAGAACCCGCGACGGGGGGACGGGAGGCTACACCTTC. Translating gives CARTRDGGTGGYTF. The chain joins TRBV2 to TRBJ1-2, with D maybe TRBD1 (5 bases). The CDR3 is 14 residues long. The V gene's germline CDR1 is SNHLY and CDR2 FYNNEI. V was cut by 9 bases and J by 8 bases, with 22 bases left in between.

About this clone itself: At one end the junction does not follow the germline gene, possibly because of a read error. V gene TRBV7-7 combines with J gene TRBJ2-1; 8 nucleotides match TRBD2. The CDR3 has 13 amino acids. Germline V CDR1 and CDR2: SSHAT, FNYEAQ (reference sequence). Here the CDR3 reads CASSPGGGNEQFF. The CDR3 DNA reads as TGTGCTAGCAGCCCGGGCGGGGGGAATGAGCAGTTCTTC.

The chain uses TRBV2 and TRBJ1-1, with 11 bases matching TRBD1. CDR1 is SNHLY and CDR2 is FYNNEI in the germline V gene. V shed 7 bases, J shed 3 bases, and the junction held 7 bases outside the gene matches. This CDR3 contains 15 residues. The CDR3: CASNGQGAIDTEAFF. In nucleotides, the CDR3 is TGTGCCAGCAATGGACAGGGGGCTATCGACACTGAAGCTTTCTTT.

The chain joins TRBV19 to TRBJ2-1; D might be TRBD2 (5 bases). The CDR3 consists of 17 residues. Germline assignment: CDR1 LNHDA and CDR2 SQIVND (reference sequence). V lost 2 bases, J lost 4 bases, and 18 bases lay in between. For the CDR3, the DNA is TGTGCCAGTAGTATATCCTCTGCTGGAGGCCCTTACAATGAGCAGTTCTTC. It yields the protein CASSISSAGGPYNEQFF. Looking up the rest from reference TRBV19 and TRBJ2-1 gives the full variable domain: DGGITQSPKYLFRKEGQNVTLSCEQNLNHDAMYWYRQDPGQGLRLIYYSQIVNDFQKGDIAEGYSVSREKKESFPLTVTSAQKNPTAFYLCASSISSAGGPYNEQFFGPGTRLTVL.

The gene calls are TRBV6-5 and TRBJ2-5, with 14 nucleotides matching TRBD2. CDR1 and CDR2 (germline): MNHEY, SVGAGI. The CDR3 is 15 residues long. V lost 7 bases, J lost 5 bases, and 6 bases stayed unmatched. CDR3 nucleotides: TGTGCCAGCACCAGACTAGCGGGAGGGGGGGAGACCCAGTACTTC. It specifies CASTRLAGGGETQYF.

This sequence joins TRBV2 and TRBJ2-7; possibly TRBD1 for D (6 bases). This CDR3 spans 15 amino acids. CDR1 is SNHLY and CDR2 is FYNNEI in the germline V gene. Trimming took off 6 bases at V and 2 bases at J, with 17 bases between the two ends. CDR3 residues: CASRTRQDFTYEQYF. The CDR3 DNA reads as TGTGCCAGCAGAACTAGACAGGATTTCACCTACGAGCAGTACTTC.

J is TRBJ2-7 and V is TRBV25-1, with D tentatively TRBD2 (6 bases). In germline, CDR1 is MGHDK, CDR2 SYGVNS. CDR3 size: 13 residues. V shed 6 bases and J shed 1 base, with 10 bases lying between them. The CDR3 region is CASRASASYEQYF. The CDR3 coding sequence is TGTGCCAGCAGGGCTAGCGCATCCTACGAGCAGTACTTC.

This chain connects TRBV19 to TRBJ1-1; TRBD1 matches at 8 bases. Germline V CDR1 and CDR2: LNHDA, SQIVND (reference sequence). CDR3 length: 15 amino acids. The J segment lost 7 bases and the V segment lost 5 bases, leaving 12 bases of the junction unmatched. The CDR3 protein is CASSRTGSIGGEAFF. The CDR3 DNA reads as TGTGCCAGTAGTCGGACAGGGTCCATTGGGGGTGAAGCTTTCTTT.